This T cell receptor (beta chain) was retrieved from a study of T cell responses to AZD1222 COVID-19 vaccine (dated by TCRdb to about 2021). Looking at the study overall: AZD1222 recipients given second doses at about 4 weeks or at about 12 weeks were pooled, since spike-specific TCR depth and breadth were not found to differ between the two schedules. A total of around 240 trial participants underwent TCR sequencing, of whom 200 to 220 received two doses of AZD1222 and 26 received two doses of the MenACWY control vaccine. Trial participants were enrolled into age subgroups of 18-55, 56-69 and 70-plus years, which contained 148, 28 and 57 TCR-sequenced participants, respectively. The paper as a whole reports these results and caveats: Spike-specific TCR breadth and depth rose significantly after two AZD1222 doses compared with day 0 and with MenACWY recipients. The whole spike protein was spanned by vaccine-associated CD4 TCRs, and dominant responses were seen in regions 160-218 and 743-854. Epitopes outside the regions mutated in the B.1.351 and B.1.1.7 variants were reportedly recognized by nearly half of the unique spike-specific TCRs. The 56-69-year group was small, and its depth increase did not reach significance, likely because of low power. Conclusions about previously exposed vaccinees were limited because only 5 or 6 AZD1222 recipients were SARS-CoV-2 seropositive at baseline. Most participants were white British and females outnumbered males, and the authors suggested that clonal diversity may have been underestimated. Because no samples from the day 14 peak response were available, repertoires could be characterized only after the peak T cell response.

This specimen's time point label, interpreted: baseline before first vaccination. Samples from vaccinated people were obtained from the UK trials COV001 and COV002, which included a single-blind randomized controlled phase 2/3 trial of AZD1222 (ChAdOx1 nCoV-19) in healthy adults. Trial participant PBMC samples were collected at day 0 and day 28 after the second dose for TCRbeta chain sequencing. Worth noting for this clone: Its antigen remains unidentified. No much larger clonotype is one base removed from it; base qualities were not supplied.

The CDR3 regions of human TCRbeta chains were analyzed by immunosequencing. On the authors' methods: Repertoire TCRs were checked for matches against a reference library of SARS-CoV-2-specific TCRs that had been generated using the MIRA antigen-specificity platform. Breadth was defined as the fraction of unique TCRs that were SARS-CoV-2-associated. Depth was defined as the fraction of total T cells that were SARS-CoV-2-associated. Using the MIRA data, each spike-specific TCR was assigned both to the spike region to which the TCR was reactive and to a CD4 or CD8 class. Log10-transformed breadth and depth values were compared by one-way ANOVA with Sidak's multiple comparisons tests. What TCRdb holds here is the immuneACCESS table cut down to in-frame rearrangements. Part of the clones is not present; checked against another copy, under half of the missing clones reflect an unresolved V gene, and the others are unexplained. That table is the source of V, J and clone size, and D and trimming were worked out from the DNA. The sample yields roughly 130,000 clones; about 90% were counted once. Approximately 1.5% of the sample is in the top ten clones.

The germline ends are 18 bases apart after V is trimmed by 2 bases and J by 1 base. There are 18 amino acids in the CDR3, from cysteine to phenylalanine inclusive. Just the 54-base CDR3 DNA is kept, in frame starting at base 1. CDR1 and CDR2, per the germline V gene (reference sequence), are MNHEY and SMNVEV. The sequence links TRBV27 to TRBJ1-5; a confident D gene designation cannot be given. The source was peripheral blood, collected on day 0 of AZD1222 vaccination. This clonotype was obtained from an adult in good health. The sequenced DNA: TGTGCCAGCAGTTTAAGGGCCCCGGGCACAGTCAGCAATCAGCCCCAGCATTTT. This sequence encodes CASSLRAPGTVSNQPQHF.